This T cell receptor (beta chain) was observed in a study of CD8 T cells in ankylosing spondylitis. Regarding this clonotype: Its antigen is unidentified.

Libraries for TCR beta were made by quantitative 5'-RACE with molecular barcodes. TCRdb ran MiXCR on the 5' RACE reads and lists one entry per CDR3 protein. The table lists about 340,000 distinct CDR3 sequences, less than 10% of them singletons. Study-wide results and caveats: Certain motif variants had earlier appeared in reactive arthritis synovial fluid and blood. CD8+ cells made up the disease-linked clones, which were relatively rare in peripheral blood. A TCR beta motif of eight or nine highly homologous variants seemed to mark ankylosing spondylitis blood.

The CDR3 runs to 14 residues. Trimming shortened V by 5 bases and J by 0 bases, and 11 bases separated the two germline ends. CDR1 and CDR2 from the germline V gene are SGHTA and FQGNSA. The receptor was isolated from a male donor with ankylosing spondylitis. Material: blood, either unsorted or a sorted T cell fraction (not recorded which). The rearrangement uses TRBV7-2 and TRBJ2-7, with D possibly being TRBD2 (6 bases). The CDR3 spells CASSKPGLSYEQYF. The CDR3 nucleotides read TGTGCCAGCAGCAAACCGGGACTCTCCTACGAGCAGTACTTC.